The rows below give T cell receptor beta chains drawn from one sample of a study of blood T cell repertoires in COVID-19. The protocol was immunoSEQ multiplex PCR, while the TCRdb copy is restricted to in-frame clones and leaves out a portion. The sample holds around 95,000 clones, 80% seen once. Material for sequencing was peripheral blood. The receptors were sampled from a woman in her sixties or seventies with acute or convalescent COVID-19. Both conserved end residues are part of each CDR3. D genes are given only for firm matches. Clone size is not always given. Where it is, it says once, few, many or a class for expanded clones.

j_call,v_call,clone_size,d_call,cdr3_nt,cdr3_aa
TRBJ1-3,TRBV9,NA,NA,TGTGCCAGCAGCGTAGTCTTTGGAAACACCATATATTTT,CASSVVFGNTIYF
TRBJ2-2,TRBV6-2/TRBV6-3,NA,NA,TGTGCCAGCAGCGACAGAAGCACCGGGGAGCTGTTTTTT,CASSDRSTGELFF
TRBJ1-2,TRBV19,NA,NA,TGTGCCAGTAGTACCCCAGGGTATGGCTACACCTTC,CASSTPGYGYTF
TRBJ1-6,TRBV5-1,NA,NA,TGCGCCAGCAGCTTAGCTGAGGATTCACCCCTCCACTTT,CASSLAEDSPLHF
TRBJ1-3,TRBV7-2,NA,TRBD1,TGTGCCAGCAGCTTAAACAGGGGGATAGGAAACACCATATATTTT,CASSLNRGIGNTIYF
TRBJ2-5,TRBV19,NA,NA,TGTGCCAGTAGTCCGGGCCTCCAGGGGGGAGAGACCCAGTACTTC,CASSPGLQGGETQYF
TRBJ2-2,TRBV20-1,NA,NA,TGCAGTGCTAGTGTAGGGAGCACCGGGGAGCTGTTTTTT,CSASVGSTGELFF
TRBJ2-2,TRBV7-6,NA,TRBD1,TGTGCCAGCAGCTCCGGGACAGGGACCCCCGGGGAGCTGTTTTTT,CASSSGTGTPGELFF
TRBJ2-5,TRBV15,NA,TRBD1,TGTGCCACCAGTCGGGACAGGGGACAAGAGACCCAGTACTTC,CATSRDRGQETQYF
TRBJ2-1,TRBV29-1,once,NA,TGCAGCGTTGACGTGACATACAATGAGCAGTTCTTC,CSVDVTYNEQFF
TRBJ2-5,TRBV27,few,TRBD1,TGTGCCAGCAGCCTGGGACAGGGTATTCAAGAGACCCAGTACTTC,CASSLGQGIQETQYF
TRBJ1-2,TRBV5-1,NA,NA,TGCGCCAGCAGCCCCGCGCGAGGGGGAGGGGATGGCTACACCTTC,CASSPARGGGDGYTF
TRBJ1-1,TRBV6-6,NA,NA,TGTGCCAGCAGCCCTCACGCGGACAGACCTGAAGCTTTCTTT,CASSPHADRPEAFF
TRBJ1-3,TRBV10-3,NA,TRBD1,TGTGCCATCAGCCTAACAGGGGGTACCTCTGGAAACACCATATATTTT,CAISLTGGTSGNTIYF
TRBJ2-7,TRBV5-4,NA,TRBD1,TGTGCCAGCAGCTTTGGGACAGGTGATTTACCCTACGAGCAGTACTTC,CASSFGTGDLPYEQYF
TRBJ1-2,TRBV19,NA,TRBD1,TGTGCCAGTAGTCCAGGGACAGGGGGCGAAGGCTATGGCTACACCTTC,CASSPGTGGEGYGYTF
TRBJ2-2,TRBV5-4,NA,TRBD1,TGTGCCAGCAGCCCGAAGGGACAGGGGGCGCGGACCGGGGAGCTGTTTTTT,CASSPKGQGARTGELFF
TRBJ1-4,TRBV7-2,NA,NA,TGTGCCAGCAGCCCACCGGGTGAAAAACTGTTTTTT,CASSPPGEKLFF
TRBJ1-1,TRBV7-8,NA,NA,TGTGCCAGCAGCCCCCTAAGTGGTATGAACACTGAAGCTTTCTTT,CASSPLSGMNTEAFF
TRBJ2-3,TRBV29-1,few,NA,TGCAGCGTTGTAGTATCCGGGGGGCGGATAGATACGCAGTATTTT,CSVVVSGGRIDTQYF
TRBJ1-4,TRBV4-1,NA,NA,TGCGCCAGCAGCCGAGGAAGTAGGGAAAAACTGTTTTTT,CASSRGSREKLFF
TRBJ2-1,TRBV19,NA,TRBD2,TGTGCCAGTAGTGCACTGGGGGGGAGGGGCTACAATGAGCAGTTCTTC,CASSALGGRGYNEQFF
TRBJ1-1,TRBV18,NA,NA,TGTGCCAGCTCACCAGGGGAGGTGGCTTTCTTT,CASSPGEVAFF
TRBJ1-3,TRBV18,NA,NA,TGTGCCAGCTCACCTGACAGTGACACCATATATTTT,CASSPDSDTIYF
TRBJ2-5,TRBV30,NA,NA,TGTGCCTGGAGTGTAGAGGAGACCCAGTACTTC,CAWSVEETQYF
TRBJ1-2,TRBV6-5,NA,TRBD1,TGTGCCAGCACCGAAAGACAGGGCCACTATGGCTACACCTTC,CASTERQGHYGYTF
TRBJ1-1,TRBV15,NA,NA,TGTGCCACCAGCAGAGTGAGAGCGGGGGCCACTGAAGCTTTCTTT,CATSRVRAGATEAFF
TRBJ1-5,TRBV24-1,few,NA,TGTGCCACCAGTGAGGGCCTGACAGATCAGCCCCAGCATTTT,CATSEGLTDQPQHF
TRBJ2-6,TRBV18,NA,NA,TGTGCCAGCGCAGTAGGGAGCTCTGGGGCCAACGTCCTGACTTTC,CASAVGSSGANVLTF
TRBJ1-5,TRBV6-4,NA,TRBD1,TGTGCCAGCAGTGAAGACAGGGGTCAGCCCCAGCATTTT,CASSEDRGQPQHF
TRBJ1-2,TRBV6-6,few,TRBD1,TGTGCCAGCAGATTGGGGACAGGGGATGGCTACACCTTC,CASRLGTGDGYTF
TRBJ1-2,TRBV25-1,once,NA,TGTGCCAGCGGAGGGGACCTGTATGGCTACACCTTC,CASGGDLYGYTF
TRBJ1-2,TRBV7-9,NA,NA,TGTGCCAGCAATATATGGGGAGAAGATGGCTACACCTTC,CASNIWGEDGYTF
TRBJ2-1,TRBV4-3,once,TRBD1,TGCGCCAGCAGCCAAGGGCTAGGGACAGAGTGGAGTGAGCAGTTCTTC,CASSQGLGTEWSEQFF
TRBJ1-2,TRBV19,NA,NA,TGTGCCAGTAGAAGGGCAGGGGCGCTCTATGGCTACACCTTC,CASRRAGALYGYTF
TRBJ2-7,TRBV7-2,NA,TRBD1,TGTGCCAGCAGTGAACCGGGACAGGGGGTCGAGCAGTACTTC,CASSEPGQGVEQYF
TRBJ1-1,TRBV19,NA,TRBD1,TGTGCCAGTAGTATACTTTGGGTGGACAGGGGGCCTTTTAGGACTGAAGCTTTCTTT,CASSILWVDRGPFRTEAFF
TRBJ1-2,TRBV5-6,NA,NA,TGTGCCAGCAGCTTGTCAGCAGGGTACGGCTACACCTTC,CASSLSAGYGYTF